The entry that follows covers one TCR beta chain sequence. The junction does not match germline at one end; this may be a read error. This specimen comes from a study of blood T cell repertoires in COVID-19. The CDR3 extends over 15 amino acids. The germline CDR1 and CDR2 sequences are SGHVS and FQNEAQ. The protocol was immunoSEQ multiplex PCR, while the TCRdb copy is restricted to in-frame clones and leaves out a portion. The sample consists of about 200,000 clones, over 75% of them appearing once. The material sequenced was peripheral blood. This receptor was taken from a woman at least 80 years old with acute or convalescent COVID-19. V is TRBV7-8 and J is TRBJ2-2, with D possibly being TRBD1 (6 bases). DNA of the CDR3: TGTGCCAGCAGCTTAAGGACAGCGAACACCGGGGAGCTATTTTTT. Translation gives CASSLRTANTGELFF.